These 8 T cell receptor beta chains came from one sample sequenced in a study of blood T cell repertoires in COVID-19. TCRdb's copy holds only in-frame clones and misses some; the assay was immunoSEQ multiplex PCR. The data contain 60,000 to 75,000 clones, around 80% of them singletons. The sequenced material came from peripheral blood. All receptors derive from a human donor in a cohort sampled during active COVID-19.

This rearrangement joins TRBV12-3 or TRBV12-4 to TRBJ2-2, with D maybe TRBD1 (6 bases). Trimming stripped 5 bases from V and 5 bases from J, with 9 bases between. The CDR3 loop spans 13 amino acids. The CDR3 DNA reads TGTGCCAGCAGTGTTGGACAGACCGGGGAGCTGTTTTTT. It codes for CASSVGQTGELFF.

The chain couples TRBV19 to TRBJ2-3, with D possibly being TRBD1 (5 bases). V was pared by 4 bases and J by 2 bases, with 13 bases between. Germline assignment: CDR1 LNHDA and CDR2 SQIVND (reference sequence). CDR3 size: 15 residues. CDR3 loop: CASSRQGIHTDTQYF. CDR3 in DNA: TGTGCCAGTAGTAGGCAGGGTATACACACAGATACGCAGTATTTT.

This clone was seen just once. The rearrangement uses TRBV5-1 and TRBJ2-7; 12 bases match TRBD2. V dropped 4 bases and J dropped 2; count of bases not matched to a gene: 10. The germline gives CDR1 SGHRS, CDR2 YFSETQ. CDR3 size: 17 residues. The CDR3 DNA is TGCGCCAGCAGCCCTGCTCTAGCGGGGGGGTTAACCTACGAGCAGTACTTC. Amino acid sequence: CASSPALAGGLTYEQYF.

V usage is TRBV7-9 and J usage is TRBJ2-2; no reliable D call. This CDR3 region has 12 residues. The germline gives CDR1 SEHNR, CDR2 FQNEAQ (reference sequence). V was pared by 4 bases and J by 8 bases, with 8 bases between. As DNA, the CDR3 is TGTGCCAGCAGCTACAATATGGGGGAGCTGTTTTTT. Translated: CASSYNMGELFF. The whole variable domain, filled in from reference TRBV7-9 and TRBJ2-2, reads DTGVSQNPRHKITKRGQNVTFRCDPISEHNRLYWYRQTLGQGPEFLTYFQNEAQLEKSRLLSDRFSAERPKGSFSTLEIQRTEQGDSAMYLCASSYNMGELFFGEGSRLTVL.

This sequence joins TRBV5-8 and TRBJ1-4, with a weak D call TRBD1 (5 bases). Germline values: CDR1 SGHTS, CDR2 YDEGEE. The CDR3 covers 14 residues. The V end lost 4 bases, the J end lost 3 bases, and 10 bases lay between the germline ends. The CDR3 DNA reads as TGTGCCAGCAGCCGACCGACAGCTAATGAAAAACTGTTTTTT. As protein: CASSRPTANEKLFF.

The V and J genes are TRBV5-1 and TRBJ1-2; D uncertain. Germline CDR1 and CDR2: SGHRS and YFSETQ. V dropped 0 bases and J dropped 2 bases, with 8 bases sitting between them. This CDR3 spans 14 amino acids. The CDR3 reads CASSLEEGNYGYTF. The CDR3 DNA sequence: TGCGCCAGCAGCTTGGAAGAGGGCAACTATGGCTACACCTTC.

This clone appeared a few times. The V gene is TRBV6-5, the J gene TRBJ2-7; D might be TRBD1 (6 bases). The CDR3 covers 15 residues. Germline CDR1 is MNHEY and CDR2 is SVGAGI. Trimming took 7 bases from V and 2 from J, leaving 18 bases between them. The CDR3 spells CASKPDGTGTYEQYF. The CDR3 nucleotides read TGTGCCAGCAAACCCGACGGCACAGGGACCTACGAGCAGTACTTC.

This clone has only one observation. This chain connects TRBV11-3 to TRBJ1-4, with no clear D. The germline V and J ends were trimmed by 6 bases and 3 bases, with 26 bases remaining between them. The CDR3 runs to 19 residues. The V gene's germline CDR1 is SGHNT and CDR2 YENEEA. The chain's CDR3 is CASSFSTDPALAANEKLFF. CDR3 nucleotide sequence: TGTGCCAGCAGTTTCTCGACCGATCCAGCTTTAGCAGCTAATGAAAAACTGTTTTTT.